This T cell receptor beta chain was captured by sequencing in a study of blood T cell repertoires in COVID-19 (dated by TCRdb to the early 2020s). General notes on the study: The collaborator samples originated in the United States, Italy and Spain and spanned the acute and convalescent phases of COVID-19. The prospective study material was composed of cDNA or gDNA derived from T cells, B-cell-depleted T cells, or PBMCs. The dataset comprised deeply sampled blood TCRbeta repertoires from subjects exposed to, actively infected with, or recovered from COVID-19. The repertoires were made available in a free public database intended to serve as a resource for research on the immune response to SARS-CoV-2. Samples were obtained from the ongoing ImmuneRACE study (first 160 participants) and from roughly 1,300 subjects provided by 6 global collaborators. Nearly every sample came with metadata listing a de-identified subject ID, COVID-19 status, age in years and sex. Where available, HLA class I and class II types were taken from metadata supplied by the sample provider and were not determined by assay-based typing. Study-wide conclusions, independent of this receptor: The quantity of clinical and demographic metadata differed by source and by participant and was supplied without curation.

Participants in the prospective study were enrolled through a virtual design, were aged roughly 18 to 100 years, and lived in approximately 25 United States geographic areas. In the prospective study, participants were assigned to cohorts based on the clinical history participants reported in a screening survey and a study questionnaire. Recovered participants in ImmuneRACE Cohort 3 were defined as having two consecutive negative NP/OP PCR tests, clearance from a healthcare professional, or resolution of symptoms. Each participant in the prospective study had whole blood, serum and a nasopharyngeal or oropharyngeal swab collected by mobile phlebotomists. Over a 2-month period, participants in the prospective study had the option of providing additional blood draws and questionnaires. Prospective study blood samples were shipped either frozen or at room temperature before DNA extraction. Turning to this clone: The antigen it binds to is not known. Base-call qualities are not available, and no considerably larger clone is one nucleotide away.

The CDR1 and CDR2 encoded by the germline V gene are SGHNT and YENEEA. Trimming removed 0 bases from V and 2 bases from J, leaving 14 bases between the germline ends. The CDR3 spans 17 residues, from the cysteine through the phenylalanine. The DNA shown is the 51-base CDR3, in frame from base 1. TCRbeta CDR3 regions were amplified from genomic DNA using the immunoSEQ Assay, a bias-controlled multiplex PCR. The original pipeline was this. Nucleated cell counts per sample were estimated from amplification of reference gene primers within the assay. To quantify the absolute abundance of each unique TCRbeta CDR3 rearrangement, sequence reads were collapsed and filtered. For each sample, productive Simpson clonality was calculated as the square root of Simpson's diversity index over productive rearrangements. TCRdb provides this immuneACCESS table in a form limited to in-frame rearrangements. Some clones are lacking; in checked studies, under half of them reflect an unresolved V gene, and why the rest are absent is not known. D and trimming were read from the DNA, whereas the V and J calls and clone size are those reported in that table. The table for this sample lists 330,000 or so clones; 88% of them were counted only once. About 4.7% of the sample goes to the ten largest clones.

The receptor was derived from a man aged 25 to 45 who had recovered from COVID-19. Sequences were obtained from PBMCs or T cells enriched from blood (not recorded which). The chain is made from TRBV11-3 and TRBJ1-3, with TRBD1 tentatively as D gene (6 bases match). CDR3 protein: CASSLEVPKGAGNTIYF. The nucleotides are TGTGCCAGCAGCTTAGAAGTGCCGAAGGGGGCTGGAAACACCATATATTTT.